The TCR beta chain described here comes from a study of blood T cell repertoires in COVID-19. Study summary: Both acute and convalescent COVID-19 samples were obtained from the United States, Italy and Spain. PBMCs, B-cell-depleted T cells, or T cells provided the cDNA or gDNA that made up the material.

Original processing notes: Estimation of nucleated cell counts was performed using reference gene primer amplification. Profiling relied on immunoSEQ multiplex PCR, and the TCRdb table lists in-frame clones only, not all of them. V and J calls and clone size are as listed in that table; D and trimming were resolved from the DNA. Seen here are approximately 160,000 clones, 65% to 85% observed once, and the top ten hold around 3.6%. Cohorts were based on clinical histories the participants reported. With V trimmed by 4 bases and J by 8 bases, 11 bases remained unmatched. This CDR3 contains 15 residues. Germline CDR1 is MRHNA and CDR2 is SNTAGT.

The clonotype was recovered from a woman aged 45-65 years in a cohort exposed to, infected with or recovered from COVID-19 (not recorded which). What was sequenced was PBMCs or T cells enriched from blood (not recorded which). The chain recombines TRBV6-4 with TRBJ2-1, with 7 bases identical to TRBD2. The CDR3 sequence is CASSVLAGAFYEQFF. DNA for the CDR3: TGTGCCAGCAGTGTCCTCGCGGGAGCGTTCTATGAGCAGTTCTTC.